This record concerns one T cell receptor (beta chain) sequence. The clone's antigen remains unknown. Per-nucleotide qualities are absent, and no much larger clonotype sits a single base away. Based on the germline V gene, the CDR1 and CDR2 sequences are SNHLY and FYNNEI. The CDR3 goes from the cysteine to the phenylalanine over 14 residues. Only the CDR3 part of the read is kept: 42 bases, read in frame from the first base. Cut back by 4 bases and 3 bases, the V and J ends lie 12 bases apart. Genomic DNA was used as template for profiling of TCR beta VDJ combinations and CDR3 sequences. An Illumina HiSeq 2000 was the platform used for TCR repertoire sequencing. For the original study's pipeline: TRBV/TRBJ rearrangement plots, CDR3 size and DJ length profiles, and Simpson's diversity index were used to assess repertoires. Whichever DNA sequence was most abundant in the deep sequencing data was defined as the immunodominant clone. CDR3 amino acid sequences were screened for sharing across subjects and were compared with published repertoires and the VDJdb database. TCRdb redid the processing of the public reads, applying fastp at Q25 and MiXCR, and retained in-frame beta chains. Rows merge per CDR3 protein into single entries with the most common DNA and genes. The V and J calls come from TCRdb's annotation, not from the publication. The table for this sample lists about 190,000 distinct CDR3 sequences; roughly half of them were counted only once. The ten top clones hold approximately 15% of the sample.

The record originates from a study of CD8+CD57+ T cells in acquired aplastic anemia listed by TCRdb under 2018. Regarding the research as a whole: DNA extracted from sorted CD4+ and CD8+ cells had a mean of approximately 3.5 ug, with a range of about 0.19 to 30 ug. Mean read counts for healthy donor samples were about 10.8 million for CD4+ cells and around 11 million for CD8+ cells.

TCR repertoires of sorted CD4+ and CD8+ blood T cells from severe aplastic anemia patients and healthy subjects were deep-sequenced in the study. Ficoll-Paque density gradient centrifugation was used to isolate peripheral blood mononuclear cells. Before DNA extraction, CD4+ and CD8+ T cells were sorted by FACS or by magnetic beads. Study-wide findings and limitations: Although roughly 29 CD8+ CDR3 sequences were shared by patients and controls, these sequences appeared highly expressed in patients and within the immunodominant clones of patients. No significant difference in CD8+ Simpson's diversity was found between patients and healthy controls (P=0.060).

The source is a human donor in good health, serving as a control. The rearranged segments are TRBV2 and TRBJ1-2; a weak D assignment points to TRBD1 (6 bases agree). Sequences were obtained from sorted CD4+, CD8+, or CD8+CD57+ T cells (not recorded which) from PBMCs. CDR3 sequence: CASSARQADYGYTF. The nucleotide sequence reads TGTGCCAGCAGTGCCCGACAGGCCGACTATGGCTACACCTTC.